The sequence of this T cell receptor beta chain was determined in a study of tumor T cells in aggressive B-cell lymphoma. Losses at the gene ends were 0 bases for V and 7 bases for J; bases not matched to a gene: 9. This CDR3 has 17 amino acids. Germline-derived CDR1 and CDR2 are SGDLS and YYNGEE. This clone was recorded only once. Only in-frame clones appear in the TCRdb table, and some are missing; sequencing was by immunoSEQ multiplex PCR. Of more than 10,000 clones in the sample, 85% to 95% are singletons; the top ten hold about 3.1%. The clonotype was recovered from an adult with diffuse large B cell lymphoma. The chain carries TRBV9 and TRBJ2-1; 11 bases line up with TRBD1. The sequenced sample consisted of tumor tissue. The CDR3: CASSVEKGQGATNEQFF. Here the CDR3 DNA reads TGTGCCAGCAGCGTAGAAAAAGGACAGGGGGCTACGAATGAGCAGTTCTTC.